This TCR beta chain is drawn from a study of shared clonotypes between healthy human individuals (TCRdb year 2020). Some background on the complete study: The cohort included three men and a couple of women between 18 and 49 years of age. To increase sequencing depth and limit assay-specific biases, TCR repertoire library preparation and sequencing were carried out by different laboratories using diverse techniques. Per donor, leukapheresis produced somewhere between about 0.85 and 10 billion PBMCs. Per donor, three plates each were used for CD4 naive and CD4 memory, two for CD8 naive, and one for CD8 memory. To estimate repertoire size and how much clonotypes are shared between individuals, the study performed deep sequencing of blood TCR repertoires from a handful of healthy adults.

Turning to this clone: Its antigen specificity is not known. Base qualities are not at hand, and no much larger clone is one base apart.

Healthy HIV-negative adults with no recently reported acute infections or vaccinations were included as donors. Every donor was a Caucasian adult living in Nashville, Tennessee, USA. CD4+ T cells were enriched by magnetic negative selection; naive cells were then positively selected on CD45RA, and the negative fraction formed the memory subset. Blood was collected by leukapheresis, and PBMCs were isolated by Ficoll-Histopaque density gradient centrifugation and then cryopreserved in liquid nitrogen vapor phase. Analytical flow cytometry was used to check the purity and quantity of every magnetically sorted T cell population. Each sorted fraction had its genomic DNA isolated and then quantified by UV absorbance on a Nanodrop 2000c. In the germline V gene (reference sequence), CDR1 corresponds to SGHKS and CDR2 to YYEKEE. V is reduced by 4 bases and J by 0 bases, leaving a spacing of 15 bases between them. The cysteine opens and the phenylalanine closes a CDR3 of 16 amino acids. Only the CDR3 part of the read is kept: 48 bases, read in frame from the first base.

The research as a whole found: Clonotypes shared by all four sorted-subset donors showed higher generation probabilities than non-shared clonotypes. Even with the large sequencing depth, rarefaction of the sorted-subset datasets indicated that sequencing was incomplete. Larger estimated clonotype richness was generally found for naive subsets than for memory subsets. The small number of donors limited the genetic and exposure-history diversity represented. Pairwise subsampling led to the expectation that sequencing depth would affect the degree of clonotype sharing among donors. About 5% of naive CD4, around 4% of naive CD8, approximately 2.2% of memory CD4, and over 0.35% of memory CD8 clonotypes were shared across a few donors. Sampling was limited to blood, and TCR repertoires in tissue likely differ from TCR repertoires in blood.

Using the deep immunoSEQ assay, multiplex PCR amplified TCR CDR3 regions from genomic DNA. Genomic DNA extracted from each cell subset was distributed evenly over all wells of several immunoSEQ 96-well plates, and each plate served as one replicate. For sorted subsets, about 200 ng genomic DNA, equal to tens of thousands of T cell genomes, was loaded into each replicate PCR. The purified libraries were quantified using a Qubit 3.0 fluorometer, sized with a Bioanalyzer 2100, and then quantified again using the KAPA Library Quantification kit. Every immunoSEQ 96-well plate was sequenced on a dedicated single-read 150-cycle Illumina NextSeq 550 flow cell. The authors processed their data as follows. Because the immunoSEQ output included only junctional sequences and no quality scores, the filtering could not be the same as the filtering used for full-length reads. Sequences were annotated with PyIR, a Python wrapper for IgBLAST v1.9, and V/J genes and CDR3 were assigned using IMGT germline references. Any read was removed if the V/J assignment was weak (E-value above 1e-6), the CDR3 was missing, or the read contained stop codons, out-of-frame junctions, or ambiguous translated residues. A V3J clonotype was defined by an identical inferred V gene, J gene, and CDR3 amino acid sequence. To compute the percentage overlap between repertoires, the number of shared unique clonotypes was divided by the size of the smaller repertoire. Three approaches were used to assess repertoire richness: RTK rarefaction, the Chao1 estimator, and Recon v2.1 estimates of unobserved clonotypes. OLGA was used to compute generation probabilities for all TCRbeta clonotypes that the gDNA method yielded from a handful of donors. Held by TCRdb, this immuneACCESS table contains in-frame sequences only and omits some clones. Under half of the omission traces to an unresolved V gene where checked; the cause of the rest is unknown. V, J and clone size are those of that table, while D and trimming were read from the DNA. For this sample the table gives a few million clones, of which 85% to 95% were detected only once. In total, the top ten clones hold around 0.14% of the sample.

The sequenced sample was naive CD4+ T cells sorted from blood. The cell subset or site tag for this specimen amounts to: CD45RA+ positively selected. This TCR was sampled from a man between 18 and 29 years old in good health. The sequence links TRBV5-5 to TRBJ2-3; no D gene can be assigned with confidence. The DNA sequence is given as TGTGCCAGCAGCCCCGTCAGCCGAGCGAGCACAGATACGCAGTATTTT. This encodes CASSPVSRASTDTQYF. With the rest looked up from the reference TRBV5-5 and TRBJ2-3 genes rather than sequenced, the full variable domain is DAGVTQSPTHLIKTRGQQVTLRCSPISGHKSVSWYQQVLGQGPQFIFQYYEKEERGRGNFPDRFSARQFPNYSSELNVNALLLGDSALYLCASSPVSRASTDTQYFGPGTRLTVL.